Shown below are 8 T cell receptor beta chains from a single sample sequenced in a study of CD8 T cells in Susac syndrome. With random hexamers, reverse transcription was performed on about 0.5 to 1 ug of RNA. TCRdb analysed the immunoSEQ multiplex PCR reads with MiXCR anew, one entry per CDR3 protein. This table holds approximately 22,000 distinct CDR3 sequences, about 92% found once. The sequencing input was CD8+ T cells from PBMCs. The receptors derive from a human donor in good health.

V and J are TRBV5-6 and TRBJ1-5; D gene unclear. Germline-derived CDR1 and CDR2 are SGHDT and YYEEEE. The CDR3 covers 15 residues. V lost 0 bases and J 7 bases, leaving 14 bases between the germline ends. DNA of the CDR3: TGTGCCAGCAGCTTGGGTGGTGGGTCGGTGCAGCCCCAGCATTTT. This codes for CASSLGGGSVQPQHF.

The chain couples TRBV4-1 to TRBJ2-7; 9 bases align to TRBD2. The CDR3 has 18 residues. CDR1 and CDR2 (germline): MGHRA, YSYEKL. V lost 1 base, J lost 1 base, and 11 bases stayed unmatched. CDR3 bases: TGCGCCAGCAGCCAAGTAGCCAGCGCGGGGGGGTCTTCCTACGAGCAGTACTTC. As protein: CASSQVASAGGSSYEQYF.

The V gene is TRBV13, the J gene TRBJ2-6; tentative D call: TRBD1 (6 bases). CDR1 is PRHDT, CDR2 FYEKMQ, per germline (reference sequence). The CDR3 length is 16 residues. Trimming cost V 4 bases and J 8 bases, with 18 bases left between them. The CDR3 DNA follows: TGTGCCAGCAGCTCAAGCAGGGGTCTGATCCCCAACGTCCTGACTTTC. Its protein product is CASSSSRGLIPNVLTF.

The gene calls are TRBV24-1 and TRBJ2-2; 8 bases map to TRBD2. Trimming cost V 9 bases and J 1 base; bases outside gene matches: 3. The CDR3 is 14 residues long. Germline CDR1 KGHDR, CDR2 SFDVKD. In DNA form, the CDR3 reads TGTGCCACCTCGGCGGGGGGGAACACCGGGGAGCTGTTTTTT. Its protein product is CATSAGGNTGELFF.

This rearrangement joins TRBV29-1 to TRBJ1-1; 7 nucleotides line up with TRBD1. The CDR3 extends over 11 amino acids. CDR1 is SQVTM, CDR2 ANQGSEA, per germline. CDR3 bases: TGCAGGGGGGACAGAAACACTGAAGCTTTCTTT. Translated: CRGDRNTEAFF.

The DNA of the CDR3 is TGTGCCAGCAAAAACGGAGGGGCCTTGCTAAACCCCTACGAGCAGTACTTC. Its protein product is CASKNGGALLNPYEQYF. This chain joins TRBV27 and TRBJ2-7, with D possibly being TRBD2 (6 bases). V was shortened by 7 bases and J by 2 bases, with 24 bases between the two germline ends. Germline V gene sequence: CDR1 MNHEY, CDR2 SMNVEV (reference sequence). The CDR3 has 17 residues.

The chain carries TRBV7-9 and TRBJ1-1; unclear D gene. The V gene lost 1 base and the J gene lost 0 bases, with 9 bases spanning the gap. Germline-derived CDR1 and CDR2 are SEHNR and FQNEAQ (reference sequence). The CDR3 loop spans 15 amino acids. CDR3 DNA: TGTGCCAGCAGCTTAGGGGAGATTATGAACACTGAAGCTTTCTTT. Protein product: CASSLGEIMNTEAFF.

The table lists this clonotype with a count of one. This chain connects TRBV7-2 to TRBJ1-2; D might be TRBD1 (5 bases). Germline CDR1 SGHTA, CDR2 FQGNSA. CDR3 length equals 14 residues. V was trimmed by 2 bases and J by 3 bases, leaving 10 bases between them. Here the CDR3 reads CASSLLGGDYGYTF. The CDR3 coding sequence is TGTGCCAGCAGCTTATTAGGAGGGGACTATGGCTACACCTTC. The full variable domain, with the rest looked up from reference TRBV7-2 and TRBJ1-2, is GAGVSQSPSNKVTEKGKDVELRCDPISGHTALYWYRQSLGQGLEFLIYFQGNSAPDKSGLPSDRFSAERTGGSVSTLTIQRTQQEDSAVYLCASSLLGGDYGYTFGSGTRLTVV.